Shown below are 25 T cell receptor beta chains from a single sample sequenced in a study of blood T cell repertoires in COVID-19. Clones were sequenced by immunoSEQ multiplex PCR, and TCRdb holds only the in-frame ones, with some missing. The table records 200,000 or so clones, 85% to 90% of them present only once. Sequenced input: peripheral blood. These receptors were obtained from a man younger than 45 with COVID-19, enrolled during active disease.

Written as DNA, the CDR3 is TGTGCCAGCAGTTACTCCCAGGCCCCTGGATATGGCTACACCTTC. It specifies CASSYSQAPGYGYTF. The gene calls are TRBV6-5 and TRBJ1-2; D is undetermined. The CDR3 consists of 15 residues. Germline CDR1 and CDR2: MNHEY and SVGAGI. V gave up 0 bases and J gave up 5 bases, with 13 bases separating them.

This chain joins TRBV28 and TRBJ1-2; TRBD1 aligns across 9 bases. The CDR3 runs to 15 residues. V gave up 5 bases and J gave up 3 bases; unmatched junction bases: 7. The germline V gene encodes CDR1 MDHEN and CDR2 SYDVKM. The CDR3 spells CASSPPGQGYYGYTF. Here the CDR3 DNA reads TGTGCCAGCAGTCCCCCGGGACAGGGATACTATGGCTACACCTTC.

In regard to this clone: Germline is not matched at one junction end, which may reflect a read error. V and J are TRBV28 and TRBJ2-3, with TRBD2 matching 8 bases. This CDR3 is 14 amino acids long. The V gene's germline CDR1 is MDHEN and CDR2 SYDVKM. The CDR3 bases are TGTGCCAGCAGTGACAAAGGACTAGCTTTATCTATACATTTT. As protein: CASSDKGLALSIHF. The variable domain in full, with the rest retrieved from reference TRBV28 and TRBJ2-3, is DVKVTQSSRYLVKRTGEKVFLECVQDMDHENMFWYRQDPGLGLRLIYFSYDVKMKEKGDIPEGYSVSREKKERFSLILESASTNQTSMYLCASSDKGLALSIHFGPGTRLTVL.

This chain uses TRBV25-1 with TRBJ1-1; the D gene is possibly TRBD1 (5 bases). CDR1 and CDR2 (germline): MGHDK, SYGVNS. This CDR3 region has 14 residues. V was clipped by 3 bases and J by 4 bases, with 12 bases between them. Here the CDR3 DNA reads TGTGCCAGCAGTGAGCAGGGCGGGGGCACTGAAGCTTTCTTT. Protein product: CASSEQGGGTEAFF.

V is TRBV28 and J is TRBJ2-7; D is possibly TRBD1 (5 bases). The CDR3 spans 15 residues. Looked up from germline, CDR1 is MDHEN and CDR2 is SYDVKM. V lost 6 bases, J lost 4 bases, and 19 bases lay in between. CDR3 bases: TGTGCCAGCAGGCCAACACAGGACAAAGGTTACGAGCAGTACTTC. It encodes CASRPTQDKGYEQYF.

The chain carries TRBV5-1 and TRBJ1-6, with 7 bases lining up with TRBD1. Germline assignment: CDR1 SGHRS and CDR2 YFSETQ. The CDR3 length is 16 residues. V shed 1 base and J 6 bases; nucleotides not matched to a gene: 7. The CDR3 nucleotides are TGCGCCAGCAGCTTGCAACAGGGGCTTTTTAATTCACCCCTCCACTTT. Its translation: CASSLQQGLFNSPLHF.

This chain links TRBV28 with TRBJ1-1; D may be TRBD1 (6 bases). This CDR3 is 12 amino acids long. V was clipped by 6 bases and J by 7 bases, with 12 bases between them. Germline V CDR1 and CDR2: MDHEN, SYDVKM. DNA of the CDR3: TGTGCCAGCAGCGACCCCAGGGGTGAAGCTTTCTTT. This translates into CASSDPRGEAFF.

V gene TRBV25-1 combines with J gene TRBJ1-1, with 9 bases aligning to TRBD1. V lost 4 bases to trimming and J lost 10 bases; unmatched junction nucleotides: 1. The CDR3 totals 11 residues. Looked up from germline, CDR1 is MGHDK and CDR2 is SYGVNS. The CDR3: CASSVQGAAFF. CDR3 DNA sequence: TGTGCCAGCAGTGTACAGGGGGCAGCTTTCTTT.

The chain's CDR3 is CASSPSGGALNEQFF. In nucleotides, the CDR3 is TGTGCCAGCAGCCCCAGCGGGGGGGCCTTGAATGAGCAGTTCTTC. The V and J genes are TRBV6-5 and TRBJ2-1; 10 nucleotides line up with TRBD2. V lost 6 bases to trimming and J lost 7 bases; unmatched junction nucleotides: 9. The CDR3 covers 15 residues. Germline V gene lookup returns CDR1 MNHEY and CDR2 SVGAGI.

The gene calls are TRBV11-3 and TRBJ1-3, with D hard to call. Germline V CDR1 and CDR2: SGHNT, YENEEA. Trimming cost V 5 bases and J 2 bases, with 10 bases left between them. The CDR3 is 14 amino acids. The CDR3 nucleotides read TGTGCCAGCAGCCTCGAGGGTCCTGGAAACACCATATATTTT. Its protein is CASSLEGPGNTIYF.

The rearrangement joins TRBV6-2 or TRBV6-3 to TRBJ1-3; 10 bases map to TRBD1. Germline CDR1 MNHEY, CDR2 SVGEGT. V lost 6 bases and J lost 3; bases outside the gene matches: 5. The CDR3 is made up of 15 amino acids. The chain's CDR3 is CASSFDRGLGNTIYF. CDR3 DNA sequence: TGTGCCAGCAGCTTCGACAGGGGGCTTGGAAACACCATATATTTT.

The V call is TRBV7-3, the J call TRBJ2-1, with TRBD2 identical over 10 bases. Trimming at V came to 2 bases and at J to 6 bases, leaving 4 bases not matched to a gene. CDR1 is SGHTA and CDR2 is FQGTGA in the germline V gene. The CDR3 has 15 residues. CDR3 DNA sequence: TGTGCCAGCAGCTTAGCAGCGGGGGGGCGCAATGAGCAGTTCTTC. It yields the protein CASSLAAGGRNEQFF.

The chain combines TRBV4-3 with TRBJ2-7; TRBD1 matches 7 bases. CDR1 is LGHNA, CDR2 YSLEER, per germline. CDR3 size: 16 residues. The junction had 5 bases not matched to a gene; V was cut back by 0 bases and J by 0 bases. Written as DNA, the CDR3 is TGCGCCAGCAGCCAAGATCTACAGGGGTTCTCCTACGAGCAGTACTTC. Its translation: CASSQDLQGFSYEQYF.

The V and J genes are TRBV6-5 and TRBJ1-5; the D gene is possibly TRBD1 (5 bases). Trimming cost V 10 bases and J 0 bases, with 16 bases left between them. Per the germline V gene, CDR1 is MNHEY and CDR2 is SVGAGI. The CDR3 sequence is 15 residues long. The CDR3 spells CATQLTGYSNQPQHF. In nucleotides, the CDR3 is TGTGCCACCCAGTTAACAGGATATAGCAATCAGCCCCAGCATTTT.

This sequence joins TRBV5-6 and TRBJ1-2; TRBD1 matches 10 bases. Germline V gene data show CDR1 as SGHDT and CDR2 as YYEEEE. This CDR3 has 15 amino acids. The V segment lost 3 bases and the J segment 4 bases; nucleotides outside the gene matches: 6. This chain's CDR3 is CASSSGQGRRYGYTF. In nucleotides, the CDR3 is TGTGCCAGCAGCTCGGGACAGGGGAGACGCTATGGCTACACCTTC.

The CDR3, as DNA: TGTGCCAGCAGGTTCAACAGGGCGGGCACTGAAGCTTTCTTT. Encoded protein: CASRFNRAGTEAFF. The rearrangement links TRBV6-5 to TRBJ1-1; TRBD1 might be the D (6 bases). The length of the CDR3 is 14 residues. The V gene lost 6 bases and the J gene lost 4 bases, with 15 bases spanning the gap. Germline V lookup: CDR1 MNHEY, CDR2 SVGAGI.

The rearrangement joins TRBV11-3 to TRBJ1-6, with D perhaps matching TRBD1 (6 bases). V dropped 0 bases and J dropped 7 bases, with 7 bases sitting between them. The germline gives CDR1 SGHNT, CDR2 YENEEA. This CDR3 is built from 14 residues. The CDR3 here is CASSLEGANSPLHF. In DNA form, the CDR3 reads TGTGCCAGCAGCTTAGAGGGGGCGAATTCACCCCTCCACTTT.

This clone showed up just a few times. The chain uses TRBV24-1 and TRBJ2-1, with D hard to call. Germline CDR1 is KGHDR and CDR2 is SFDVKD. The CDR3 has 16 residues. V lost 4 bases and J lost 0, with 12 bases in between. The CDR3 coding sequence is TGTGCCACCAGTGAGCTGGGCGTCAGCTCCTACAATGAGCAGTTCTTC. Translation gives CATSELGVSSYNEQFF.

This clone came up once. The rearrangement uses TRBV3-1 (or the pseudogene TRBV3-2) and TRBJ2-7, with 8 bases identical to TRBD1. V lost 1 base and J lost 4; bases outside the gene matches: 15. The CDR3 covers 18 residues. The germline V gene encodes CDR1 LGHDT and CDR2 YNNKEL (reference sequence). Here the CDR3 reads CASSQVSPDRDEFYEQYF. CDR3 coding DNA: TGTGCCAGCAGCCAAGTCTCCCCGGACAGGGACGAATTTTACGAGCAGTACTTC.

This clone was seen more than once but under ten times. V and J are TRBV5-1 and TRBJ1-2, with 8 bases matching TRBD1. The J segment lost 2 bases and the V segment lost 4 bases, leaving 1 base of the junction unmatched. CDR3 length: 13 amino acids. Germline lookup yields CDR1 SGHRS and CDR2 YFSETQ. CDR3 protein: CASSGQGNYGYTF. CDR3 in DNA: TGCGCCAGCAGCGGACAGGGAAACTATGGCTACACCTTC.

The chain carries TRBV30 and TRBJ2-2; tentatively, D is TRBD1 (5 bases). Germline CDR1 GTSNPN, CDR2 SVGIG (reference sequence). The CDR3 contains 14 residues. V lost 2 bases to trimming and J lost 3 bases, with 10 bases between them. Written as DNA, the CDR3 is TGTGCCTGGAGTTGGGGCAGTTACACCGGGGAGCTGTTTTTT. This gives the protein CAWSWGSYTGELFF.

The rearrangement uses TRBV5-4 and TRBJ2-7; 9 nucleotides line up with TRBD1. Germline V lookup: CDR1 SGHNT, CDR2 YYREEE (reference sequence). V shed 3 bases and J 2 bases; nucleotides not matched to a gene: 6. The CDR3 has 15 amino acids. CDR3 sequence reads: CASSSPGQGTYEQYF. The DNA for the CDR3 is TGTGCCAGCAGCTCGCCGGGACAGGGAACCTACGAGCAGTACTTC.

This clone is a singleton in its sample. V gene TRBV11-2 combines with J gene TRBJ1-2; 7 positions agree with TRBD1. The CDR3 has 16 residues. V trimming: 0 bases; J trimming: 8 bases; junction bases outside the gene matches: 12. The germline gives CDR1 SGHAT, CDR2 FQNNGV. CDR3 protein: CASSLDPGQRGAGYTF. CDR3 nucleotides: TGTGCCAGCAGCTTAGATCCGGGACAGCGAGGAGCGGGCTACACCTTC.

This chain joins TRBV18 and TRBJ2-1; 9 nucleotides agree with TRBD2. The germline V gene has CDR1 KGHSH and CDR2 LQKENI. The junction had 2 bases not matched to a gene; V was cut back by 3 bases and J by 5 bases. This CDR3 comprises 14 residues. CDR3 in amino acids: CASSPPSGNNEQFF. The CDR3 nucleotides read TGTGCCAGCTCACCGCCTAGCGGGAACAATGAGCAGTTCTTC.

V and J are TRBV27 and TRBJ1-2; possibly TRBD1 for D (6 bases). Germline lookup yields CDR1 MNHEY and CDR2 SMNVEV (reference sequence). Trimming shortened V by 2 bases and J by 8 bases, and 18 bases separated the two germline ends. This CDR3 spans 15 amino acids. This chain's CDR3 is CASSLNAGVMVGYTF. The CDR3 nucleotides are TGTGCCAGCAGTTTAAACGCAGGGGTGATGGTCGGCTACACCTTC.